The 26 T cell receptor beta chains given below trace back to one sample, sequenced in a study of CD8 T cells in Susac syndrome (dated by TCRdb to about 2019). Receptor amplification or capture employed the immunoSEQ multiplex PCR assay. RNA was extracted using the RNeasy kit, and about 0.45 to 1 ug of the RNA was reverse transcribed with random hexamers. TCRdb reworked the public reads: Q25 trimming with fastp, MiXCR clone assembly, productive beta chains retained. Rows are combined by CDR3 protein, so each entry shows the most common genes and DNA. Present in this sample are around 140,000 distinct CDR3 sequences, roughly 94% of which were seen just once. The ten largest clones take up approximately 0.08% of the sample. The sequenced sample consisted of CD4+ T cells from PBMCs. These receptors came from a human donor in good health.

The J gene is TRBJ1-2, the V gene TRBV18; no reliable D call. The CDR3 has 13 residues. Germline V gives CDR1 KGHSH, CDR2 LQKENI. The ends were cut back, 1 base at V and 8 bases at J, with 11 bases in the middle. This CDR3 reads CASSPQGPRGYTF. The CDR3 coding sequence is TGTGCCAGCTCACCACAGGGCCCGCGAGGCTACACCTTC.

The chain links TRBV20-1 to TRBJ1-5, with 8 nucleotides matching TRBD1. V was pared by 3 bases and J by 0 bases, with 1 base of the junction left unmatched. CDR1 is DFQATT, CDR2 SNEGSKA, per germline (reference sequence). This CDR3 has 14 amino acids. The CDR3: CSARTGVSNQPQHF. CDR3 bases: TGCAGTGCTAGGACAGGGGTTAGCAATCAGCCCCAGCATTTT.

The chain links TRBV7-9 to TRBJ1-4; 7 nucleotides line up with TRBD1. Germline CDR1 and CDR2: SEHNR and FQNEAQ (reference sequence). V trimming: 6 bases; J trimming: 7 bases; junction bases outside the gene matches: 8. This CDR3 is 14 amino acids long. The CDR3 DNA sequence: TGTGCCAGCAGTCTTCGGACAGGCGGTGAAAAACTGTTTTTT. Translating it yields CASSLRTGGEKLFF.

The chain has TRBV14 and TRBJ2-2; the match to TRBD1 covers 9 bases. Per germline, CDR1 SGHDN and CDR2 FVKESK. The CDR3 loop spans 18 amino acids. V trimming: 4 bases; J trimming: 7 bases; junction bases outside the gene matches: 16. The CDR3 DNA sequence: TGTGCCAGCAGCCTCCGGGTCTGGGACAGGGATGATAACGGGGAGCTGTTTTTT. Encoded protein: CASSLRVWDRDDNGELFF.

This clonotype was counted once. The chain has TRBV5-1 and TRBJ2-5; no definite D call. V was shortened by 4 bases and J by 7 bases, with 11 bases between the two germline ends. The CDR3 loop spans 12 amino acids. Germline assignment: CDR1 SGHRS and CDR2 YFSETQ. In nucleotides, the CDR3 is TGCGCCAGCAGCCTTCCTGATGGGACCCAGTACTTC. Protein product: CASSLPDGTQYF. Filled out from reference TRBV5-1 and TRBJ2-5, the complete variable domain reads KAGVTQTPRYLIKTRGQQVTLSCSPISGHRSVSWYQQTPGQGLQFLFEYFSETQRNKGNFPGRFSGRQFSNSRSEMNVSTLELGDSALYLCASSLPDGTQYFGPGTRLLVL.

The chain uses TRBV9 and TRBJ2-5; TRBD2 aligns across 10 bases. CDR3 length: 16 amino acids. Looked up from germline, CDR1 is SGDLS and CDR2 is YYNGEE. J lost 1 base, V lost 4 bases, and 7 bases had no gene match. The DNA of the CDR3 is TGTGCCAGCAGCTCCCAGAGGACTAGCGGCCAAGAGACCCAGTACTTC. Translation: CASSSQRTSGQETQYF. Looking up the rest from reference TRBV9 and TRBJ2-5 gives the full variable domain: DSGVTQTPKHLITATGQRVTLRCSPRSGDLSVYWYQQSLDQGLQFLIQYYNGEERAKGNILERFSAQQFPDLHSELNLSSLELGDSALYFCASSSQRTSGQETQYFGPGTRLLVL.

This chain joins TRBV20-1 and TRBJ1-2; D possibly corresponds to TRBD1 (5 bases). Germline CDR1 reads DFQATT; CDR2 reads SNEGSKA (reference sequence). V was shortened by 2 bases and J by 8 bases, with 15 bases between the two germline ends. CDR3 length: 13 amino acids. Here the CDR3 DNA reads TGCAGTGCTAGACAGGGTCATTCTCAGGGCTACACCTTC. Amino acid sequence: CSARQGHSQGYTF.

The V gene is TRBV2, the J gene TRBJ2-3, with 13 bases lining up with TRBD2. CDR3 length equals 15 residues. CDR1 is SNHLY, CDR2 FYNNEI, per germline. The V segment lost 4 bases and the J segment 4 bases; nucleotides outside the gene matches: 2. This CDR3 reads CASSGTSGSSDTQYF. CDR3 in DNA: TGTGCCAGCAGTGGGACTAGCGGGAGTTCAGATACGCAGTATTTT.

The V gene is TRBV29-1, the J gene TRBJ1-4, with no clear D. Germline V CDR1 and CDR2: SQVTM, ANQGSEA. The CDR3 has 13 residues. Trimming took 3 bases from V and 7 from J, leaving 12 bases between them. CDR3 DNA: TGCAGCGTTGAGGCGGCCGCGGGTGAAAAACTGTTTTTT. It translates to CSVEAAAGEKLFF.

The chain has TRBV7-8 and TRBJ1-3; D is possibly TRBD1 (6 bases). V was pared by 5 bases and J by 2 bases, with 25 bases between. Germline assignment: CDR1 SGHVS and CDR2 FQNEAQ. This CDR3 region has 19 residues. CDR3 loop: CASSPPEGMGARTGNTIYF. The CDR3 DNA follows: TGTGCCAGCAGCCCCCCCGAGGGGATGGGGGCGAGGACTGGAAACACCATATATTTT.

V gene TRBV20-1 combines with J gene TRBJ2-7; possibly TRBD1 for D (5 bases). The CDR3 runs 13 residues. V dropped 3 bases and J dropped 5 bases, with 14 bases sitting between them. Germline V gene sequence: CDR1 DFQATT, CDR2 SNEGSKA (reference sequence). Here the CDR3 DNA reads TGCAGTGCTAGTTCGCTTTGGGGCAACGAGCAGTACTTC. Encoded protein: CSASSLWGNEQYF.

The V gene is TRBV20-1, the J gene TRBJ1-3; D gene ambiguous. V lost 6 bases and J 4 bases, leaving 13 bases between the germline ends. CDR1 is DFQATT, CDR2 SNEGSKA, per germline (reference sequence). The CDR3 runs 13 residues. The CDR3 nucleotides read TGCAGTGCGAGAAAATCTCCCGGAAACACCATATATTTT. This sequence encodes CSARKSPGNTIYF.

The chain combines TRBV18 with TRBJ1-4, with D unclear. Germline-derived CDR1 and CDR2 are KGHSH and LQKENI. CDR3 length: 13 residues. V lost 4 bases, J lost 8 bases, and 11 bases lay in between. The CDR3 DNA follows: TGTGCCAGCTCACGTCTAGGAGGAGAAAAACTGTTTTTT. Its protein product is CASSRLGGEKLFF.

The chain carries TRBV5-1 and TRBJ2-2, with a possible D match to TRBD1 (5 bases). Trimming stripped 3 bases from V and 3 bases from J, with 12 bases between. The germline gives CDR1 SGHRS, CDR2 YFSETQ. The CDR3 has 15 residues. CDR3 region: CASSSTQGHTGELFF. The CDR3 coding sequence is TGCGCCAGCAGCTCCACCCAGGGTCACACCGGGGAGCTGTTTTTT.

This clonotype has only a few counts. The chain couples TRBV27 to TRBJ2-7; the D call may be TRBD1 or TRBD2 (6 bases each). Germline-derived CDR1 and CDR2 are MNHEY and SMNVEV (reference sequence). Trimming left V 5 bases short and J 3 bases short, with 11 bases between. The CDR3 is made up of 13 amino acids. The DNA of the CDR3 is TGTGCCAGCAGTCCTCGGGGGCTCTACGAGCAGTACTTC. It yields the protein CASSPRGLYEQYF.

This chain connects TRBV5-1 to TRBJ1-2, with 7 nucleotides matching TRBD1. Germline-derived CDR1 and CDR2 are SGHRS and YFSETQ. This CDR3 comprises 16 residues. The ends lost 4 bases at V and 4 bases at J; junction bases unmatched: 13. The CDR3 coding sequence is TGCGCCAGCAGCCCGAAGGTACAGGGGCCCGGCTATGGCTACACCTTC. Protein sequence: CASSPKVQGPGYGYTF.

V and J are TRBV2 and TRBJ2-1; 11 bases match TRBD2. The germline V gene has CDR1 SNHLY and CDR2 FYNNEI. This CDR3 is built from 14 residues. Trimming took 4 bases from V and 12 from J; bases not matched to a gene: 8. Here the CDR3 DNA reads TGTGCCAGCAGTGGATTCGTAGCGGGAGGGCTGCAGTTCTTC. Its protein is CASSGFVAGGLQFF. The variable domain in full, with the rest retrieved from reference TRBV2 and TRBJ2-1, is EPEVTQTPSHQVTQMGQEVILRCVPISNHLYFYWYRQILGQKVEFLVSFYNNEISEKSEIFDDQFSVERPDGSNFTLKIRSTKLEDSAMYFCASSGFVAGGLQFFGPGTRLTVL.

V usage is TRBV3-1 and J usage is TRBJ2-3; 10 bases map to TRBD1. Germline loops: CDR1 LGHDT, CDR2 YNNKEL (reference sequence). V dropped 4 bases and J dropped 8; count of bases not matched to a gene: 6. The CDR3 consists of 14 residues. The CDR3 protein is CASSLGTGESTQYF. The CDR3 DNA sequence: TGTGCCAGCAGCCTCGGGACAGGGGAAAGTACGCAGTATTTT.

The chain uses TRBV11-2 and TRBJ2-5; D might be TRBD2 (5 bases). V was pared by 5 bases and J by 2 bases, with 18 bases between. The CDR3 covers 16 residues. In germline, CDR1 is SGHAT, CDR2 FQNNGV. CDR3 nucleotides: TGTGCCAGCAGCCATATACAACGGCGGGTTCAAGAGACCCAGTACTTC. It codes for CASSHIQRRVQETQYF. The whole variable domain, remainder taken from reference TRBV11-2 and TRBJ2-5, is EAGVAQSPRYKIIEKRQSVAFWCNPISGHATLYWYQQILGQGPKLLIQFQNNGVVDDSQLPKDRFSAERLKGVDSTLKIQPAKLEDSAVYLCASSHIQRRVQETQYFGPGTRLLVL.

J is TRBJ1-1 and V is TRBV29-1; the D gene is possibly TRBD1 (6 bases). The germline gives CDR1 SQVTM, CDR2 ANQGSEA. V was pared by 5 bases and J by 5 bases, with 18 bases between. CDR3 length: 14 residues. This CDR3 is CSVLPGARGTEAFF. The CDR3 DNA sequence: TGCAGCGTTCTTCCAGGGGCTCGTGGAACTGAAGCTTTCTTT.

The gene calls are TRBV19 and TRBJ2-6; 7 bases align to TRBD1. The CDR3 covers 15 residues. CDR1 LNHDA and CDR2 SQIVND come from the germline V gene (reference sequence). V lost 4 bases to trimming and J lost 2 bases; unmatched junction nucleotides: 2. CDR3 sequence (DNA): TGTGCCAGTAGTAGTACAGGGGCTGGGGCCAACGTCCTGACTTTC. This translates into CASSSTGAGANVLTF.

This clonotype is a singleton in its sample. V is TRBV27 and J is TRBJ1-1; no firm D call. Germline assignment: CDR1 MNHEY and CDR2 SMNVEV (reference sequence). Trimming removed 2 bases from V and 4 bases from J, with 11 bases in between. This CDR3 region has 14 residues. The CDR3, as DNA: TGTGCCAGCAGTTTAGAGGGTTGGAGCACTGAAGCTTTCTTT. It codes for CASSLEGWSTEAFF.

This chain connects TRBV18 to TRBJ1-1, with D possibly matching TRBD1 (6 bases). Germline V gene sequence: CDR1 KGHSH, CDR2 LQKENI. V gave up 3 bases and J gave up 1 base, with 6 bases separating them. This CDR3 region has 13 residues. CDR3 in amino acids: CASSPGQNTEAFF. CDR3 nucleotides: TGTGCCAGCTCACCGGGACAGAACACTGAAGCTTTCTTT.

The gene calls are TRBV6-1 and TRBJ2-3; D is unresolved. Per germline, CDR1 MNHNS and CDR2 SASEGT. V was shortened by 1 base and J by 2 bases, with 7 bases between the two germline ends. The CDR3 runs 14 residues. The CDR3 coding sequence is TGTGCCAGCAGTGAAGAGGGCCACACAGATACGCAGTATTTT. Protein: CASSEEGHTDTQYF.

V usage is TRBV5-1 and J usage is TRBJ2-4, with D perhaps matching TRBD1 or TRBD2 (5 bases each). V was shortened by 3 bases and J by 6 bases, with 16 bases between the two germline ends. Looked up from germline, CDR1 is SGHRS and CDR2 is YFSETQ. The CDR3 covers 15 residues. The CDR3 region has the DNA TGCGCCAGCAGCTCTTCCGGGACGGCCTTAAACATTCAGTACTTC. It specifies CASSSSGTALNIQYF.

The chain has TRBV28 and TRBJ1-5, with TRBD1 matching 7 bases. The CDR3 spans 15 residues. V lost 5 bases, J lost 3 bases, and 7 bases stayed unmatched. CDR1 and CDR2 from the germline V gene are MDHEN and SYDVKM. The CDR3 sequence is CASSPPTGNNQPQHF. In DNA form, the CDR3 reads TGTGCCAGCAGTCCGCCGACAGGGAACAATCAGCCCCAGCATTTT.